The 21 T cell receptor beta chains presented below share a single source sample, sequenced in a study of T cells expressing NK-cell markers. TCRdb reanalyzed the 5' RACE reads and collapses them to one entry per CDR3 protein, without DNA. This sample's clone table lists fewer than 40,000 distinct CDR3 sequences. Material for sequencing was blood T cells: a sorted CD56 or NKG2C T cell subset, CD4+ or CD8+ T cells, or bulk PBMC T cells (not recorded which). The receptor source for this set is a woman between 18 and 69 years old in good health.

V is TRBV7-3 and J is TRBJ2-1; TCRdb's D call, TRBD2, is unchecked because there is no DNA. CDR1 and CDR2 from the germline V gene are SGHTA and FQGTGA. The CDR3 length is 15 residues. The CDR3 region is CASSLGPSGLNEQFF.

The chain joins TRBV29-1 to TRBJ2-3; without DNA, the TCRdb call of TRBD2 cannot be checked. Germline CDR1 reads SQVTM; CDR2 reads ANQGSEA. The CDR3 spans 14 residues. CDR3 region: CSAYWGRATDTQYF.

The chain employs TRBV20-1 and TRBJ1-2; TCRdb reports TRBD1, a call that lacks DNA to check it against. The V gene's germline CDR1 is DFQATT and CDR2 SNEGSKA (reference sequence). The CDR3 has 15 amino acids. The CDR3 is CSAIFRGTVPYGYTF.

The genes are TRBV12-3 or TRBV12-4 and TRBJ1-5. This CDR3 is built from 14 residues. The CDR3 loop reads CASSLGGGNQPQHF.

The chain uses TRBV12-3 or TRBV12-4 and TRBJ1-1. CDR3 length: 12 amino acids. Here the CDR3 reads CASSGGNTEAFF.

The chain carries TRBV6-5 and TRBJ1-2. This CDR3 contains 13 residues. Germline V gene data show CDR1 as MNHEY and CDR2 as SVGAGI. The CDR3 sequence is CASTLTATYGYTF.

In terms of frequency, this clonotype is medium-sized. The gene calls are TRBV6-5 and TRBJ2-1; TCRdb reports TRBD2, a call that lacks DNA to check it against. The CDR3 loop spans 15 amino acids. CDR1 and CDR2 from the germline V gene are MNHEY and SVGAGI. This CDR3 is CASSYSGGGAAEQFF.

The V call is TRBV6-1, the J call TRBJ2-1; without DNA, the TCRdb call of TRBD1 cannot be checked. CDR3 length equals 16 residues. Germline CDR1 and CDR2: MNHNS and SASEGT. CDR3 region: CASSEVKGRQYNEQFF.

The rearrangement joins TRBV7-9 to TRBJ2-1; there is no DNA to check the TCRdb D call of TRBD2. The CDR3 is 14 amino acids. The germline gives CDR1 SEHNR, CDR2 FQNEAQ (reference sequence). The CDR3: CASSLAGPQDEQFF.

J is TRBJ1-1 and V is TRBV6-1. This CDR3 region has 13 residues. Germline V gene sequence: CDR1 MNHNS, CDR2 SASEGT. Here the CDR3 reads CASSPDPGTEAFF.

This chain connects TRBV7-9 to TRBJ1-1. The CDR3 has 14 residues. CDR1 SEHNR and CDR2 FQNEAQ come from the germline V gene (reference sequence). This CDR3 is CASSLARTITEAFF.

This clonotype counts as medium-sized by frequency. V usage is TRBV9 and J usage is TRBJ2-7; there is no DNA to check the TCRdb D call of TRBD1. The CDR3 totals 15 residues. Per germline, CDR1 SGDLS and CDR2 YYNGEE. The CDR3 is CASSKLSGRGAEQYF.

The J gene is TRBJ2-7, the V gene TRBV7-9; TCRdb picks TRBD2, but there is no DNA to check that call. The germline gives CDR1 SEHNR, CDR2 FQNEAQ (reference sequence). This CDR3 region has 15 residues. CDR3 residues: CASSPTGTSSYEQYF.

The rearrangement uses TRBV9 and TRBJ2-1. The germline V gene encodes CDR1 SGDLS and CDR2 YYNGEE. This CDR3 has 17 amino acids. CDR3: CASSVDLGVSIGNEQFF.

The genes are TRBV7-9 and TRBJ1-5; TCRdb's assignment of TRBD1 cannot be checked, as there is no DNA. From germline, CDR1 is SEHNR and CDR2 FQNEAQ (reference sequence). This CDR3 has 14 amino acids. The chain's CDR3 is CASSSDRQNQPQHF.

The gene calls are TRBV6-5 and TRBJ2-2. Germline CDR1 and CDR2: MNHEY and SVGAGI. The CDR3 sequence is 13 residues long. The CDR3 sequence is CASSYGFSGELFF.

This chain links TRBV12-3 or TRBV12-4 with TRBJ2-7. This CDR3 has 13 residues. The chain's CDR3 is CASSLSLAYEQYF.

This chain connects TRBV4-1 to TRBJ2-1; without DNA, the TCRdb call of TRBD1 cannot be checked. Germline values: CDR1 MGHRA, CDR2 YSYEKL. This CDR3 region has 14 residues. The chain's CDR3 is CASSQARGAHEQFF.

The chain combines TRBV7-6 with TRBJ2-7; TCRdb reports TRBD2, a call that lacks DNA to check it against. Germline V CDR1 and CDR2: SGHVS, FNYEAQ. This CDR3 region has 14 residues. CDR3 amino acids: CASSLVAFPDEQYF.

This chain links TRBV7-9 with TRBJ2-3; TCRdb's D gene call, TRBD2, goes unchecked for lack of DNA. The CDR3 covers 16 residues. The germline V gene encodes CDR1 SEHNR and CDR2 FQNEAQ (reference sequence). Here the CDR3 reads CASSLTKISAADTQYF.

The chain links TRBV20-1 to TRBJ2-7; checking the TCRdb D call of TRBD2 is not possible without DNA. Germline V lookup: CDR1 DFQATT, CDR2 SNEGSKA (reference sequence). The CDR3 contains 13 residues. CDR3 sequence: CSARLAELYEQYF.